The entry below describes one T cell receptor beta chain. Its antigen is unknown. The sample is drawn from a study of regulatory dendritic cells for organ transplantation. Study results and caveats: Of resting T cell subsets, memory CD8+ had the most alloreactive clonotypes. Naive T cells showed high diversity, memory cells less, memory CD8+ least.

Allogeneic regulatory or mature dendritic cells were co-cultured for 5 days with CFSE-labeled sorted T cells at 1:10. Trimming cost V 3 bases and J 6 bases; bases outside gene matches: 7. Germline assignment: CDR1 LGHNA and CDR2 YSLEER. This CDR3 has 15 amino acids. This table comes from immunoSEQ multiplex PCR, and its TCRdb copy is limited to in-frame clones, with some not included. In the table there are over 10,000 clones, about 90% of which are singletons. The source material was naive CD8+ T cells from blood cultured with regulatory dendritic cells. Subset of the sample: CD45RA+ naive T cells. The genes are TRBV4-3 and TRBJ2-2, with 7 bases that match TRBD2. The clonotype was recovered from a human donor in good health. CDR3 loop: CASSHSRGVAGELFF. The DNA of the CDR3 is TGCGCCAGCAGCCACTCCCGGGGGGTGGCCGGGGAGCTGTTTTTT.